A single sample is the source of the 23 T cell receptor beta chains below, sequenced in a study of CDR3 diversity in severe acne. Each CDR3 protein is one row after TCRdb ran MiXCR on the PCR reads. The sample contains around 85,000 distinct CDR3 sequences, around 54% of which appear only once. The sequencing sample was made of blood. These receptors all stem from a male donor with severe acne vulgaris.

As to this clonotype: Given the absence of the conserved phenylalanine or tryptophan at the CDR3 end, a read error is likely. The DNA is left out, because the CDR3 cannot be placed on it with certainty; the CDR3 is given as TCRdb lists it. This chain joins TRBV20-1 and TRBJ2-1; the table's D call, TRBD2, has no DNA check behind it. Germline CDR1 is DFQATT and CDR2 is SNEGSKA (reference sequence). Counting both end residues, the CDR3 totals 10 amino acids. The CDR3 protein is CSRTSGRAPL.

V usage is TRBV12-3 or TRBV12-4 and J usage is TRBJ2-2; possibly TRBD2 for D (6 bases). This CDR3 comprises 19 residues. V was shortened by 6 bases and J by 1 base, with 24 bases between the two germline ends. The CDR3 DNA reads as TGTGCCAGCAGCCCACCCGACCGATGGGGGGTGGTGAACACCGGGGAGCTGTTTTTT. It translates to CASSPPDRWGVVNTGELFF.

As regards this clonotype: A much larger clone differs by one base, so this may be a read error. The chain is built from TRBV20-1 and TRBJ1-2, with a tentative D call TRBD1 (5 bases). There are 11 residues in the CDR3. Germline lookup yields CDR1 DFQATT and CDR2 SNEGSKA (reference sequence). The CDR3 protein is CSASGTNGCTF. The DNA for the CDR3 is TGCAGTGCTAGCGGGACTAATGGCTGCACCTTC.

This clonotype was counted ten times or more. This chain uses TRBV6-2 or TRBV6-3 with TRBJ2-1; the D gene is possibly TRBD2 (6 bases). The CDR3 spans 15 residues. Trimming shortened V by 7 bases and J by 4 bases, and 17 bases separated the two germline ends. Germline loops: CDR1 MNHEY, CDR2 SVGEGT. CDR3 bases: TGTGCCAGCACCTCCGTCCGGCGGGAATACAATGAGCAGTTCTTC. Translation gives CASTSVRREYNEQFF.

CDR3 sequence reads: CATRPQGQNTGELFF. The CDR3, as DNA: TGTGCCACCAGACCCCAGGGACAGAACACCGGGGAGCTGTTTTTT. The chain has TRBV15 and TRBJ2-2, with D perhaps matching TRBD1 (6 bases). CDR1 is LNHNV, CDR2 YYDKDF, per germline (reference sequence). This CDR3 has 15 amino acids. V was cut by 6 bases and J by 1 base, with 12 bases left in between.

The chain is built from TRBV27 and TRBJ2-5, with TRBD1 as a possible D gene (6 bases). The germline V gene has CDR1 MNHEY and CDR2 SMNVEV (reference sequence). Trimming stripped 3 bases from V and 0 bases from J, with 14 bases between. The CDR3 consists of 16 residues. The CDR3 protein is CASSLGANLYQETQYF. For the CDR3, the DNA is TGTGCCAGCAGTTTGGGGGCGAACCTCTACCAAGAGACCCAGTACTTC.

This clonotype occurred once. A much bigger clone sits one base away, suggesting this may be a read error. The V call is TRBV20-1, the J call TRBJ2-2, with TRBD2 matching 13 bases. From germline, CDR1 is DFQATT and CDR2 SNEGSKA (reference sequence). The CDR3 runs to 15 residues. J gave up 7 bases and V 4 bases, and 6 bases lay outside the gene matches. CDR3 sequence reads: CSATRTSGSIGELFF. As DNA, the CDR3 is TGCAGTGCTACCCGGACTAGCGGGAGCATCGGGGAGCTGTTTTTT.

V is TRBV18 and J is TRBJ1-2; 9 bases are a match to TRBD1. This CDR3 comprises 13 residues. V shed 5 bases, J shed 6 bases, and the junction held 4 bases outside the gene matches. Germline CDR1 KGHSH, CDR2 LQKENI. The CDR3 spells CASSADRGDGYTF. The CDR3 bases are TGTGCCAGCTCAGCCGACAGGGGGGATGGCTACACCTTC.

This clonotype came up once. CDR3 coding DNA: TGCAGTGCTCCCGGGATGCCTAGCTCCTACGAGCAGTACTTC. This encodes CSAPGMPSSYEQYF. The rearrangement links TRBV20-1 to TRBJ2-7; TRBD2 is a possible D gene (5 bases). The CDR3 is 14 amino acids. Germline assignment: CDR1 DFQATT and CDR2 SNEGSKA (reference sequence). The germline V and J ends were trimmed by 5 bases and 0 bases, with 14 bases remaining between them.

This clonotype was picked up many times. The genes are TRBV10-3 and TRBJ1-3; TRBD1 might be the D (5 bases). The CDR3 runs to 13 residues. Germline assignment: CDR1 ENHRY and CDR2 SYGVKD. V was clipped by 9 bases and J by 1 base, with 10 bases between them. The CDR3 reads CAITDSSGNTIYF. Here the CDR3 DNA reads TGTGCCATTACCGACAGTTCTGGAAACACCATATATTTT.

Many counts were recorded for this clonotype. J is TRBJ2-3 and V is TRBV10-3; D gene ambiguous. CDR1 is ENHRY, CDR2 SYGVKD, per germline. CDR3 length: 14 amino acids. V gave up 0 bases and J gave up 0 bases, with 4 bases separating them. The CDR3 loop reads CAISESSSTDTQYF. Here the CDR3 DNA reads TGTGCCATCAGTGAGTCCTCTAGCACAGATACGCAGTATTTT.

The chain has TRBV5-1 and TRBJ2-7, with D hard to call. V lost 0 bases to trimming and J lost 6 bases, with 4 bases between them. This CDR3 comprises 11 residues. Germline values: CDR1 SGHRS, CDR2 YFSETQ. The CDR3 DNA follows: TGCGCCAGCAGCTTGGGACCCGAGCAGTACTTC. It encodes CASSLGPEQYF.

The chain links TRBV4-1 to TRBJ2-7; no definite D call. V was cut by 0 bases and J by 7 bases, with 7 bases left in between. The CDR3 contains 12 residues. CDR1 and CDR2 (germline): MGHRA, YSYEKL. The CDR3 nucleotides read TGCGCCAGCAGCCAAGATCTGGGTGAGCAGTACTTC. Its translation is CASSQDLGEQYF.

This clonotype occurred once. The V gene is TRBV7-9, the J gene TRBJ1-1; D remains ambiguous. The CDR3 covers 13 residues. V lost 5 bases and J lost 3, with 10 bases in between. The germline V gene has CDR1 SEHNR and CDR2 FQNEAQ (reference sequence). The CDR3 protein is CASSTDTYTEAFF. CDR3 nucleotide sequence: TGTGCCAGCAGCACCGACACTTACACTGAAGCTTTCTTT.

This clonotype was picked up many times. This sequence joins TRBV2 and TRBJ1-2; D is possibly TRBD1 (5 bases). Trimming left V 2 bases short and J 3 bases short, with 10 bases between. This CDR3 has 14 residues. Germline V CDR1 and CDR2: SNHLY, FYNNEI. This CDR3 is CASSELDTYYGYTF. CDR3 DNA sequence: TGTGCCAGCAGTGAATTGGACACCTACTATGGCTACACCTTC.

This chain joins TRBV7-9 and TRBJ2-5, with D possibly TRBD2 on 6 matching bases. Germline assignment: CDR1 SEHNR and CDR2 FQNEAQ (reference sequence). CDR3 length equals 15 residues. Trimming cost V 5 bases and J 5 bases, with 18 bases left between them. CDR3 in amino acids: CASSAHLGRGETQYF. CDR3 sequence (DNA): TGTGCCAGCAGCGCCCATCTAGGACGGGGGGAGACCCAGTACTTC.

The CDR3 is CASSRPGHGYTF. The CDR3 DNA sequence: TGTGCCAGCAGCCGGCCAGGCCACGGCTACACCTTC. The chain links TRBV2 to TRBJ1-2; no reliable D call. The CDR3 extends over 12 amino acids. Trimming left V 6 bases short and J 8 bases short, with 13 bases between. Germline V gene lookup returns CDR1 SNHLY and CDR2 FYNNEI. The entire variable domain, with the rest obtained from reference TRBV2 and TRBJ1-2, is as follows: EPEVTQTPSHQVTQMGQEVILRCVPISNHLYFYWYRQILGQKVEFLVSFYNNEISEKSEIFDDQFSVERPDGSNFTLKIRSTKLEDSAMYFCASSRPGHGYTFGSGTRLTVV.

V is TRBV7-8 and J is TRBJ2-5, with 11 bases identical to TRBD2. Trimming at V came to 6 bases and at J to 7 bases, leaving 16 bases not matched to a gene. Germline V gives CDR1 SGHVS, CDR2 FQNEAQ. This CDR3 spans 17 amino acids. The CDR3 sequence: CASRFAPGLAAGGTQYF. Written as DNA, the CDR3 is TGTGCCAGCAGGTTCGCTCCGGGACTAGCGGCCGGGGGGACCCAGTACTTC.

This clonotype has more than one count but fewer than ten. This sequence joins TRBV9 and TRBJ2-3; D unresolved. The CDR3 spans 13 residues. V lost 3 bases and J lost 1, with 6 bases in between. CDR1 is SGDLS and CDR2 is YYNGEE in the germline V gene. The CDR3 sequence: CASSAWGTDTQYF. CDR3 bases: TGTGCCAGCAGCGCCTGGGGCACAGATACGCAGTATTTT.

A note on this clonotype: One junction end disagrees with the germline gene, perhaps due to a read error. V usage is TRBV9 and J usage is TRBJ1-3; 7 bases line up with TRBD1. There are 14 residues in the CDR3. Germline V lookup: CDR1 SGDLS, CDR2 YYNGEE. In DNA, the CDR3 is TGTGCCAGCAGTACAGGGGACATTGGAAGCACCATATATTTT. This sequence encodes CASSTGDIGSTIYF.

In this sample, this clonotype turned up many times. The genes are TRBV19 and TRBJ1-2; 7 nucleotides match TRBD1. The trim removed 6 bases at V and 4 bases at J, leaving 11 bases unmatched. Germline CDR1 and CDR2: LNHDA and SQIVND (reference sequence). The CDR3 is 15 residues long. CDR3 in DNA: TGTGCCAGTAGATCGCTTAAGGGGGACAGCTATGGCTACACCTTC. Protein product: CASRSLKGDSYGYTF.

This clonotype was picked up many times. The rearrangement uses TRBV20-1 and TRBJ2-1; weak D call: TRBD1 (5 bases). CDR1 and CDR2 from the germline V gene are DFQATT and SNEGSKA (reference sequence). The CDR3 contains 13 residues. Trimming removed 7 bases at V and 7 bases at J, with 17 bases between. CDR3 region: CSDSQGSLNEQFF. The CDR3 bases are TGCAGTGACTCGCAGGGCAGCCTAAATGAGCAGTTCTTC.

This chain uses TRBV3-1 with TRBJ2-3; 10 nucleotides align to TRBD2. Germline CDR1 and CDR2: LGHDT and YNNKEL (reference sequence). The CDR3 sequence is 17 residues long. With 1 base clipped from V and 4 bases from J, the junction kept 8 bases outside the gene matches. The CDR3 DNA is TGTGCCAGCAGCCAAGCGTCTAGCGGGAGTGGGTCAGATACGCAGTATTTT. Translated, it gives CASSQASSGSGSDTQYF.